This T cell receptor (beta chain) was recovered during a study of blood T cell repertoires in COVID-19. Study-wide context: The origin of the acute and convalescent COVID-19 samples was the United States, Italy and Spain. Sources were T cells, B-cell-depleted T cells, or PBMCs; the material itself was cDNA or gDNA.

Authors' analysis steps: Reference gene primers were amplified, and this amplification served to estimate nucleated cell counts. The assay was immunoSEQ multiplex PCR, and TCRdb's table has in-frame clones only and misses some. That table gives V, J and clone size, and the DNA gave D and trimming. Here the sample spans 240,000 or so clones, roughly nine tenths being singletons. From germline, CDR1 is GTSNPN and CDR2 SVGIG (reference sequence). This CDR3 has 16 residues. Trimming took off 3 bases at V and 0 bases at J, with 15 bases between the two ends. What was sequenced was peripheral blood. The chain links TRBV30 to TRBJ1-3; possibly TRBD1 for D (6 bases). The sequence was obtained from a man in his fifties or sixties with acute or convalescent COVID-19. The CDR3 reads CAWRGRGLSSGNTIYF. The DNA of the CDR3 is TGTGCCTGGAGGGGCAGGGGCCTTAGCTCTGGAAACACCATATATTTT.